Described below is a single T cell receptor (beta chain) sequence and its context. A few counts support this clonotype. The target of this receptor is not known. Per-base quality was not reported, and no clone a single base away is much larger than it. CDR1 and CDR2 are drawn from the germline V gene (reference sequence): PRHDT, FYEKMQ. V drops 5 bases and J drops 0 bases, leaving 17 bases in between. The CDR3, cysteine through phenylalanine, is 17 amino acids long. CDR3 DNA only is kept here, 51 bases in frame from base 1. The sample's time point label, in plain terms: newly diagnosed GD, antithyroid drugs for less than 3 months. RNA was extracted from PBMCs in TRIzol for both TCR sequencing and RNA sequencing. Graves' disease was diagnosed according to American Thyroid Association guidelines. Recruitment of patients was carried out at an endocrinology department in Xi'an, China. From each patient, approximately 9.9 milliliters of peripheral blood was collected into an EDTA anticoagulant tube. Ficoll Paque Plus density gradient separation was used to isolate PBMCs, and no additional T cell sorting was done. An Agilent 2100 Bioanalyzer and agarose gel were used to assess RNA quality, and a NanoDrop 2000 was used to measure RNA concentration.

The data are from a study of regulatory T cells in long-lasting Graves disease (dated by TCRdb to about 2021). At the level of the whole study: Patients with newly diagnosed Graves' disease had been on antithyroid drugs for under 3 months. The study was registered as a clinical trial and conducted in China. A total of around 35 samples underwent TCR sequencing, from about 13 patients with persistent Graves' disease and about 20 patients with newly diagnosed Graves' disease. This study used TCR sequencing and RNA sequencing of peripheral blood to compare persistent Graves' disease patients against newly diagnosed Graves' disease patients. The investigation overall reported the following: A larger number of public clonotypes was shared among persistent patients (about 2,700) than among newly diagnosed patients (approximately 1,000). The authors noted that the small sample size was a limitation that may lower accuracy. Compared with newly diagnosed patients, persistent Graves' disease patients had lower TCR Shannon entropy and fewer highly expanded clones, which suggests clonal expansion. Sequencing and analysis were restricted to the TCR beta chain. TRBV28, TRBJ1-2 and TRBJ2-5 were preferentially used in persistent disease, while TRBV20-1 and TRBJ2-1 were favored in newly diagnosed disease. Peripheral blood alone was examined, since thyroid tissue, which constituted the primary lesion, could not be accessed.

Library method: multiplex PCR. Sequencing took place on an Illumina HiSeq 4000. CDR3 regions were amplified by Arm-PCR with iRepertoire HTBI primers to construct TCR beta libraries. PCR products were gel purified before sequencing. Processing in the source paper ran as follows. Gene usage analysis of CDR3 amino acid clonotypes relied on the 60 or so TRBV and around 13 TRBJ segments identified across samples. COPE and FqMerger were used to merge the filtered high-quality paired reads into contigs. Contigs were aligned with BLAST to IMGT TRBV, TRBD and TRBJ reference genes, and CDR3 was defined per IMGT. Highly expanded clones were defined as clonotypes with a frequency above 0.1%. Shannon entropy served as the measure of repertoire diversity, while the Gini coefficient captured V-J evenness. Clonotypes shared by more than one individual were considered public. TCRdb ran its own pipeline on the public reads, namely fastp trimming at Q25 and MiXCR clone calling, and kept in-frame beta chains. Each entry merges the rows of one CDR3 protein and shows their most common DNA and genes. What appears here as the V and J calls and clone size reflects TCRdb's work, not the paper's. Within this sample are some 490,000 distinct CDR3 sequences, with more than 10% of them counted one time only. About 8.3% of the sample is held by the ten biggest clonotypes.

The sample was also reused in another study, on T cells in Graves' hyperthyroidism and ophthalmopathy. That second report states: Graves' hyperthyroidism was defined as stable when no progression to ophthalmopathy occurred over 18 months of follow-up. Hyperthyroidism patients were newly diagnosed, with disease duration under 2 months, and aged 18 to 65 years. Any patient with an uncontrolled infection, another autoimmune disease, pregnancy or lactation was excluded. Clinical symptoms, serum thyroxine and TRAb, thyroid ultrasound, and orbital computed tomography formed the basis for the diagnoses. For the first round of RT-PCR on the TCR CDR3, the HTBI primer set was used together with the Qiagen OneStep RT-PCR kit. Most expanded thyroid clonotypes (frequency above 0.001) were also detected in blood, a finding suggesting that blood repertoires may reflect thyroid immune responses. A 13 V-J signature model separated ophthalmopathy from stable hyperthyroidism, with nearly 90% sensitivity and about 81% specificity in cross-validation and 80%/75% in testing. In validation, progression to ophthalmopathy was predicted by the model with 55% to 71% sensitivity and around 76% specificity, a median of 6.5 months before onset. TCR V-J signatures able to tell the groups apart were searched for in a discovery cohort of 90 to 100 patients, of whom more than 40 had Graves' ophthalmopathy and under 65 had stable Graves' hyperthyroidism. Whether ophthalmopathy could be predicted prospectively was tested in an independent validation cohort made up of under 20 hyperthyroidism patients plus 17 patients who later progressed to ophthalmopathy. The roughly 91 discovery patients were randomly divided into training and test sets at a 7:3 ratio. In addition, the study compared T-cell repertoires in thyroid tissue and in blood from five to seven Graves' hyperthyroidism patients. After blood sampling, hyperthyroidism patients were treated with methimazole at a starting dose of 30 mg daily, and ophthalmopathy patients were treated with high-dose intravenous methylprednisolone. A second multiplex PCR round built the libraries, followed by size selection and purification. Libraries were sequenced paired-end with 100 bp reads on an Illumina HiSeq2000. Raw data were processed with SOAPnuke, discarding reads with adapters, uncalled bases, mean Phred below 15, or no exact constant-primer or identifier match. COPE v1.2.5 was used to merge the high-quality paired reads, and each unique nucleotide sequence was defined as a clonotype. MiTCR v1.1 was used to align the clonotypes against IMGT TRBV, TRBD and TRBJ reference segments. Only V-J combinations with frequency above 0.0001, covering 99% to 99.2% of repertoires, were analysed. The TCS score was defined as the ratio of F50 (clonal expansion) to E x V (chaos), calculated using BLOSUM62-based TCRdist between CDR3 peptides within each V-J. Welch's t-statistics and random forest reduced some 510 V-J features to roughly 13, which were used in a naive Bayes classifier (R e1071). No statistical method was used to fix the sample size in advance, and group allocation was not hidden from the investigators. TCR Vbeta CDR3 sequencing of 135 peripheral blood samples (approximately 44 ophthalmopathy, roughly 72 hyperthyroidism and some 17 progressor patients) is reported in the paper.

This TCR was recovered from a woman aged 25 to 39 with Graves disease. Donor details come from another sample of the same person, matched by shared clones. The input for sequencing was peripheral blood mononuclear cells (PBMCs), taken at new diagnosis, from a patient treated with antithyroid drugs. In this chain, TRBV13 is recombined with TRBJ2-1, with the D gene too uncertain to name. CDR3 region: CASSRKKRSRSYNEQFF. The DNA sequence follows: TGTGCCAGCAGCCGGAAGAAACGGAGCCGCTCCTACAATGAGCAGTTCTTC. The entire variable domain, with the stretches around the CDR3 drawn from the reference TRBV13 and TRBJ2-1 proteins, is AAGVIQSPRHLIKEKRETATLKCYPIPRHDTVYWYQQGPGQDPQFLISFYEKMQSDKGSIPDRFSAQQFSDYHSELNMSSLELGDSALYFCASSRKKRSRSYNEQFFGPGTRLTVL.